This T cell receptor beta chain emerged from a study of T cell changes during pregnancy in multiple sclerosis. Sequenced by immunoSEQ multiplex PCR; TCRdb stores in-frame clones only, minus some. The sample shows roughly 30,000 clones, about 92% of them seen only once. This clone was counted once. The trim removed 3 bases at V and 0 bases at J, leaving 15 bases unmatched. The germline CDR1 and CDR2 sequences are MDHEN and SYDVKM. There are 20 residues in the CDR3. The chain recombines TRBV28 with TRBJ1-5, with TRBD1 matching 9 bases. The input for sequencing was CD4+ T cells from peripheral blood mononuclear cells, taken in the second trimester of pregnancy. The TCR sequence derives from a female donor with multiple sclerosis, enrolled in a pregnancy study. CDR3 nucleotides: TGTGCCAGCAGTTTTCGCCCCGGGACAGGGAGCCTCTATAGCAATCAGCCCCAGCATTTT. This translates into CASSFRPGTGSLYSNQPQHF.